This TCR beta chain originates from a study of cytomegalovirus exposure and HLA in healthy donors. Study-wide results and caveats: Through in vitro validation, a few CMV-associated chains were shown to be specific for CMV antigens. The authors judged a highly shared variant cluster likely a sequencing artifact.

Every donor was a healthy person donating bone marrow. Donors counted as nominally healthy when sampled, yet unrecorded immune exposures were likely. This clone has only a few counts. Antigen: not known. Germline V CDR1 and CDR2: SNHLY, FYNNEI. The CDR3 has 14 amino acids. V dropped 7 bases and J dropped 0 bases, with 10 bases sitting between them. The PCR was carried out with 60 Vbeta primers and 13 Jbeta primers. Data came from immunoSEQ multiplex PCR; TCRdb stores just in-frame clones and leaves some out. The sample consists of 99,000 or so clones, roughly four fifths of them appearing once. The sequence was obtained from a man aged 40-49 years in good health and CMV-seronegative. The chain links TRBV2 to TRBJ1-5; a weak D match, TRBD1 (6 bases). The sample was PBMCs. The CDR3 DNA reads TGTGCCAGCACACGGGACACTAGCAATCAGCCCCAGCATTTT. This encodes CASTRDTSNQPQHF.